The clone carrying this T cell receptor (beta chain) appeared once. The germline V gene encodes CDR1 SGDLS and CDR2 YYNGEE. The CDR3 runs to 13 residues. Trimming pared 3 bases from V and 4 bases from J, leaving 10 bases between. This specimen belongs to a study of blood T cell repertoires in COVID-19. Study context: The United States, Italy and Spain supplied acute and convalescent COVID-19 samples. T cells, B-cell-depleted T cells, or PBMCs provided the cDNA or gDNA that served as material.

In the original analysis: Amplified reference gene primers provided the basis for estimating nucleated cell counts. The protocol was immunoSEQ multiplex PCR, while the TCRdb copy is restricted to in-frame clones and leaves out a portion. The V and J calls and clone size were taken over from that table, and D and trimming were inferred from the DNA. The sample consists of around 340,000 clones, about 86% of them appearing once. Living in 24 US areas, the participants were between 18 and 89 years of age. This receptor was identified in a woman in her thirties or forties with acute COVID-19. The rearrangement links TRBV9 to TRBJ1-1; D is undetermined. Sequencing was carried out using PBMCs or T cells enriched from blood (not recorded which). The CDR3 sequence: CASSGQWATEAFF. As DNA, the CDR3 is TGTGCCAGCAGCGGGCAATGGGCCACTGAAGCTTTCTTT.